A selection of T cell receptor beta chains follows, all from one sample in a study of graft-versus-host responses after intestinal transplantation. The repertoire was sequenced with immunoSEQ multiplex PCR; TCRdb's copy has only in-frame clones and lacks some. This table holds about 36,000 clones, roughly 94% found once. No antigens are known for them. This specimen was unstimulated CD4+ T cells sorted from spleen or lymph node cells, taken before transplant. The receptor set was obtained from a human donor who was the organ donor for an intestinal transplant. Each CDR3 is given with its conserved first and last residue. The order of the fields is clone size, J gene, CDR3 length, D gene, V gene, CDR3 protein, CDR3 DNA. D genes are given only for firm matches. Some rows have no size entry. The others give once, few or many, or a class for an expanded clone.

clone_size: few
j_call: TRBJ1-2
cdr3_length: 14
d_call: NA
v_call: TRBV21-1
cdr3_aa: CASSKGGRGEGYTF
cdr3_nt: TGTGCCAGCAGCAAAGGGGGCAGGGGAGAGGGCTACACCTTC

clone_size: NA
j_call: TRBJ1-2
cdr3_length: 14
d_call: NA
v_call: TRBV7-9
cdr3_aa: CASSPNGQHYGYTF
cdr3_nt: TGTGCCAGCAGCCCAAACGGACAGCACTATGGCTACACCTTC

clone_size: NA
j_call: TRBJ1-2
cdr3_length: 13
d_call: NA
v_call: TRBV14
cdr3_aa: CASSQSRSYGYTF
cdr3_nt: TGTGCCAGCAGCCAAAGCAGGAGCTATGGCTACACCTTC

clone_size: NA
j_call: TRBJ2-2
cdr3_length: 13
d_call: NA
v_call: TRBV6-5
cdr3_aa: CASSPTVTGELFF
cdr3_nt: TGTGCCAGCAGCCCGACTGTCACCGGGGAGCTGTTTTTT

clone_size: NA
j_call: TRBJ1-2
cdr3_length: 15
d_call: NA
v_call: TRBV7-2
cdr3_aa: CASSPYREVLSGYTF
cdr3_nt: TGTGCCAGCAGCCCGTACAGGGAAGTTTTGAGTGGCTACACCTTC

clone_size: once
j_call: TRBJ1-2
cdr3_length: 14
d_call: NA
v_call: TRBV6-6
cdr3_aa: CASSFGGASYGYTF
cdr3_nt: TGTGCCAGCAGTTTCGGGGGCGCGTCCTATGGCTACACCTTC

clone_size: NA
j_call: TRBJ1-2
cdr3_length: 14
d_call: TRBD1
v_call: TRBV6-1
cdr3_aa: CASTWDREIYGYTF
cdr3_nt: TGTGCCAGCACCTGGGACAGGGAAATCTATGGCTACACCTTC

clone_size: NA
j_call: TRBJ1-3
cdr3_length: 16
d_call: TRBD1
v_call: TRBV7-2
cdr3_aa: CASSLGTGPSGNTIYF
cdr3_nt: TGTGCCAGCAGCTTAGGGACAGGACCCTCTGGAAACACCATATATTTT

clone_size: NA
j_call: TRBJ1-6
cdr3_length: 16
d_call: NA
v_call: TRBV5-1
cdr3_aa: CASSVSQGPRNSPLHF
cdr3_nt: TGCGCCAGCAGCGTCTCCCAGGGCCCTCGGAATTCACCCCTCCACTTT

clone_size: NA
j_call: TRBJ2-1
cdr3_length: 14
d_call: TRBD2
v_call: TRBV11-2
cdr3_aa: CASSRAGVYNEQFF
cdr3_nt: TGTGCCAGCTCCCGGGCGGGGGTTTACAATGAGCAGTTCTTC

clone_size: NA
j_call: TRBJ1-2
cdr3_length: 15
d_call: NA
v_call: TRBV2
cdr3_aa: CASSETGLINYGYTF
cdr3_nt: TGTGCCAGCAGTGAGACGGGGTTGATCAACTATGGCTACACCTTC

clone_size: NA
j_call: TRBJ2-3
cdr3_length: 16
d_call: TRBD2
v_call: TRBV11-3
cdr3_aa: CASSSLQGVLAGTQYF
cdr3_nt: TGTGCCAGCAGCTCACTCCAGGGGGTACTAGCGGGTACGCAGTATTTT

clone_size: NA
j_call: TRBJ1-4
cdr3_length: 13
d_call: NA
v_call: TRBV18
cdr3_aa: CASSPQSNEKLFF
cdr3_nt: TGTGCCAGCTCACCACAGTCTAATGAAAAACTGTTTTTT

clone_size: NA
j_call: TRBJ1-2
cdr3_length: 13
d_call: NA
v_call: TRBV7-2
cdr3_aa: CASSPRGNYGYTF
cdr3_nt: TGTGCCAGCAGCCCTCGGGGCAACTATGGCTACACCTTC

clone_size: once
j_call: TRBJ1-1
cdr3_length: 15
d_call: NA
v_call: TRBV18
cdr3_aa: CASSPRTGADTEAFF
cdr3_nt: TGTGCCAGCTCACCACGGACGGGGGCCGACACTGAAGCTTTCTTT

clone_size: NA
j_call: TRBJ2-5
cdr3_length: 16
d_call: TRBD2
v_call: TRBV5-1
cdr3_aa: CASSDNLAARWKTQYF
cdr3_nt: TGCGCCAGCAGCGATAATCTAGCGGCTAGATGGAAGACCCAGTACTTC

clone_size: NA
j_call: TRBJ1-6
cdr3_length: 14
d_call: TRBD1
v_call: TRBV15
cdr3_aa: CATSSNTGASPLHF
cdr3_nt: TGTGCCACCAGCTCAAATACAGGGGCTTCACCCCTCCACTTT

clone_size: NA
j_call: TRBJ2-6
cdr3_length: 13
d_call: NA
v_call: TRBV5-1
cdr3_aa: CASMESGANVLTF
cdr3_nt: TGCGCCAGCATGGAGTCTGGGGCCAACGTCCTGACTTTC

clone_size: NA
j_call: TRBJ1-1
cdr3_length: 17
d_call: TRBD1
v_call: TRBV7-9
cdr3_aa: CASSPGGTGGMDTEAFF
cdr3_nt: TGTGCCAGCAGCCCCGGGGGGACAGGGGGCATGGACACTGAAGCTTTCTTT

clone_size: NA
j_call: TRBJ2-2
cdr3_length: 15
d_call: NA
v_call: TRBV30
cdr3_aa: CALIGGKMNTGELFF
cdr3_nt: TGTGCCTTGATAGGTGGGAAAATGAACACCGGGGAGCTGTTTTTT

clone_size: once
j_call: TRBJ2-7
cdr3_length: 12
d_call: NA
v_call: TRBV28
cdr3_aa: CASSLQGYEQYF
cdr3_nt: TGTGCCAGCAGTTTACAGGGCTACGAGCAGTACTTC

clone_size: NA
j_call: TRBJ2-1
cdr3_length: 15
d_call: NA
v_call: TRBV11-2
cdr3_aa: CASSSTGSSYNEQFF
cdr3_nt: TGTGCCAGCAGCTCCACAGGCAGCTCCTACAATGAGCAGTTCTTC

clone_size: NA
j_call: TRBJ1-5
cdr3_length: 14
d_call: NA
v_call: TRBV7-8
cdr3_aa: CASSRAVDNQPQHF
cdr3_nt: TGTGCCAGCAGCCGTGCGGTTGATAATCAGCCCCAGCATTTT

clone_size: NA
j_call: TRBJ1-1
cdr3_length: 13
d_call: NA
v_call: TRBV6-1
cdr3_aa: CASSESRNTEAFF
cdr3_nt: TGTGCCAGCAGTGAATCGAGGAACACTGAAGCTTTCTTT

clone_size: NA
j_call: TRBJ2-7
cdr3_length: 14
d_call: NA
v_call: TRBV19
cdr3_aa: CASSIEVGNYEQYF
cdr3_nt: TGTGCCAGTAGTATAGAGGTCGGGAACTACGAGCAGTACTTC

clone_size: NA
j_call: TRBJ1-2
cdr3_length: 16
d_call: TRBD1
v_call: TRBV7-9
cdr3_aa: CASSLGSGTGFHGYTF
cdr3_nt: TGTGCCAGCAGCTTAGGTTCCGGGACAGGGTTCCATGGCTACACCTTC

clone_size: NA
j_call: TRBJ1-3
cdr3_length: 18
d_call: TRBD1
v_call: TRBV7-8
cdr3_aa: CASSLHKGQVSSGNTIYF
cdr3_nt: TGTGCCAGCAGCTTACATAAGGGACAGGTTAGCTCTGGAAACACCATATATTTT

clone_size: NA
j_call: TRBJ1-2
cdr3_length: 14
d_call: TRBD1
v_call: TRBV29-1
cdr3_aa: CSVGRDRSLYGYTF
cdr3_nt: TGCAGCGTTGGAAGGGACAGGAGCCTCTATGGCTACACCTTC

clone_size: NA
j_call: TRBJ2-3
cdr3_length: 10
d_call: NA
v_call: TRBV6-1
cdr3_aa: CATFTDTQYF
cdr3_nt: TGTGCCACCTTCACAGATACGCAGTATTTT

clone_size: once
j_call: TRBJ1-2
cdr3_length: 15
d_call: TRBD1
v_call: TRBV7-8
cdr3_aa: CASSQRTGDNYGYTF
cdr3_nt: TGTGCCAGCAGCCAAAGGACAGGGGACAACTATGGCTACACCTTC

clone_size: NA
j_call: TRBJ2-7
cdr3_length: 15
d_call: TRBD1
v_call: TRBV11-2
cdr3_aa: CASSSGQVRSYEQYF
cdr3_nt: TGTGCCAGCAGCTCCGGACAGGTCCGGTCCTACGAGCAGTACTTC

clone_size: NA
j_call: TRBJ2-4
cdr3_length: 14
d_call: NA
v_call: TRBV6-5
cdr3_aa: CASSSDYSRNIQYF
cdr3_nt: TGTGCCAGCAGCTCCGACTATTCTAGAAACATTCAGTACTTC

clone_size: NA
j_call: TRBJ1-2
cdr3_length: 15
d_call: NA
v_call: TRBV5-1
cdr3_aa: CASSDVWGVSYGYTF
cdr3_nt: TGCGCCAGCAGCGACGTCTGGGGGGTCAGTTATGGCTACACCTTC

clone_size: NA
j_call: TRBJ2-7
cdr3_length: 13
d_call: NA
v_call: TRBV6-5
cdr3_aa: CASVPGASYEQYF
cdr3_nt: TGTGCCAGCGTTCCGGGGGCCTCCTACGAGCAGTACTTC

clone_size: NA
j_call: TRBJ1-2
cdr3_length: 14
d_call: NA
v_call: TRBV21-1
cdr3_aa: CASSKVVDTYGYTF
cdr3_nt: TGTGCCAGCAGCAAAGTGGTCGATACCTATGGCTACACCTTC

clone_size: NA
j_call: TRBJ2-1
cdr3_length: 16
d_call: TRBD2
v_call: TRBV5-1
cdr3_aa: CASSFLVTGGYNEQFF
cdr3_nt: TGCGCCAGCAGCTTTCTAGTGACGGGGGGTTACAATGAGCAGTTCTTC

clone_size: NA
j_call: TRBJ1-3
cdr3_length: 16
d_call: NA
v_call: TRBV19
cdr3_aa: CASSPRGGGSGNTIYF
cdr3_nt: TGTGCCAGTAGTCCCCGAGGGGGGGGCTCTGGAAACACCATATATTTT

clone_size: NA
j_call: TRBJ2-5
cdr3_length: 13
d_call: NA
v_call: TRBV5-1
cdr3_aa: CASSLLGEETQYF
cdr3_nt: TGCGCCAGCAGCTTGCTAGGGGAAGAGACCCAGTACTTC

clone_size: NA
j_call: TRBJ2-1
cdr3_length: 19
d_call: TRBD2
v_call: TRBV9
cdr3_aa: CASSVSGGVAGPFWDEQFF
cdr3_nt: TGTGCCAGCAGCGTATCTGGGGGGGTAGCGGGGCCCTTTTGGGATGAGCAGTTCTTC

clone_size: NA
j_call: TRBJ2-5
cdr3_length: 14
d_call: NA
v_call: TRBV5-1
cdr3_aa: CASSFGGAQETQYF
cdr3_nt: TGCGCCAGCAGCTTTGGGGGGGCCCAAGAGACCCAGTACTTC

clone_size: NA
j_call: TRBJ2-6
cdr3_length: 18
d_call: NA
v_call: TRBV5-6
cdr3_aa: CASTISGHDPSGANVLTF
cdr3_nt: TGTGCCAGCACCATATCGGGGCACGACCCCTCTGGGGCCAACGTCCTGACTTTC

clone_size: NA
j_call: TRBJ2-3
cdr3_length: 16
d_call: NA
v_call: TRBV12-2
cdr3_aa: CASRFYRGPRTDTQYF
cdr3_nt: TGTGCAAGTCGCTTCTACAGGGGGCCCCGCACAGATACGCAGTATTTT

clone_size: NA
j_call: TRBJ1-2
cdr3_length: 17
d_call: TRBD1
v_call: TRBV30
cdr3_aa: CAWSRGQGSGGRYGYTF
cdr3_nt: TGTGCCTGGAGTCGGGGACAGGGGTCGGGGGGACGGTATGGCTACACCTTC

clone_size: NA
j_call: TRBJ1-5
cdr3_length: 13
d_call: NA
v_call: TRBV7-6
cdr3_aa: CASSLGHNQPQHF
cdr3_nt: TGTGCCAGCAGCTTAGGACACAATCAGCCCCAGCATTTT

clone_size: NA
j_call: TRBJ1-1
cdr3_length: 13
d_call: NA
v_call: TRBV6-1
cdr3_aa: CASSEMKGLEAFF
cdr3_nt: TGTGCCAGCAGTGAAATGAAGGGACTGGAAGCTTTCTTT

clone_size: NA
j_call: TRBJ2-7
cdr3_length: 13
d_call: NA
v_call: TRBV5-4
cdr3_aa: CASSLGGGYEQYF
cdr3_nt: TGTGCCAGCAGCTTGGGTGGCGGCTACGAGCAGTACTTC

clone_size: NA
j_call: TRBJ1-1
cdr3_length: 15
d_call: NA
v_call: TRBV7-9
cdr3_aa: CASSLGGGPNTEAFF
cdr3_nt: TGTGCCAGCAGCTTAGGGGGGGGCCCGAACACTGAAGCTTTCTTT

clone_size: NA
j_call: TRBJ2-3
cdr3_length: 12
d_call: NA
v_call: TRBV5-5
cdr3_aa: CASSLSTDTQYF
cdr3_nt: TGTGCCAGCAGCCTAAGCACAGATACGCAGTATTTT

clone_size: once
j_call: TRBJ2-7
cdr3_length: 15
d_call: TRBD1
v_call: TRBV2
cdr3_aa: CASSEAGQGDYEQYF
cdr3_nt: TGTGCCAGCAGTGAAGCCGGACAGGGAGACTACGAGCAGTACTTC

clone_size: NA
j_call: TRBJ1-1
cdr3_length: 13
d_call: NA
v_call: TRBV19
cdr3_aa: CASSILGGTEAFF
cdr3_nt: TGTGCCAGTAGTATCCTTGGGGGAACTGAAGCTTTCTTT

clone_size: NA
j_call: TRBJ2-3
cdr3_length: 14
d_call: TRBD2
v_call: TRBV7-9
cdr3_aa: CASSFWRGTDTQYF
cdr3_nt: TGTGCCAGCAGCTTTTGGCGGGGGACAGATACGCAGTATTTT

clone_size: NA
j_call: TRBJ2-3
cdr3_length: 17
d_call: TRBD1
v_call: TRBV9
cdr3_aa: CASSVGPQGKGTDTQYF
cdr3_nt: TGTGCCAGCAGCGTAGGACCACAGGGGAAGGGCACAGATACGCAGTATTTT

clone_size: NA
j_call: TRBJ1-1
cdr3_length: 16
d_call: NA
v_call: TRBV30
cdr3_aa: CAWSPPYYVINTEAFF
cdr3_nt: TGTGCCTGGAGCCCCCCGTACTACGTCATTAACACTGAAGCTTTCTTT

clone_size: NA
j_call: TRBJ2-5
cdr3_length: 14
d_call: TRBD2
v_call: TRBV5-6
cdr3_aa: CASLPRGIGETQYF
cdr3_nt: TGTGCCAGCTTGCCGCGGGGGATAGGTGAGACCCAGTACTTC

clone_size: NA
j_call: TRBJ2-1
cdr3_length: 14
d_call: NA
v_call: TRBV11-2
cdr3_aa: CASSPLGRHNEQFF
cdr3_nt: TGTGCCAGCAGCCCGCTAGGGAGGCACAATGAGCAGTTCTTC

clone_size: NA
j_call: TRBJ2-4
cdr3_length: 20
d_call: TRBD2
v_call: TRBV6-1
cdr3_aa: CASSDLPGLAGGRVKNIQYF
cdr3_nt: TGTGCCAGCAGTGACCTCCCGGGACTAGCGGGGGGGCGAGTCAAAAACATTCAGTACTTC

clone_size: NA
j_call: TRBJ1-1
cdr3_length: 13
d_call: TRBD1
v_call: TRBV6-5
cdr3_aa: CAVKTGWSTEAFF
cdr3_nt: TGTGCCGTCAAGACAGGGTGGTCGACTGAAGCTTTCTTT

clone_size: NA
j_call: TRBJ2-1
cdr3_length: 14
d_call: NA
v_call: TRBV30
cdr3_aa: CAWSVLVWGSGQFF
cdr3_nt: TGTGCCTGGAGTGTACTTGTCTGGGGAAGCGGGCAGTTCTTC

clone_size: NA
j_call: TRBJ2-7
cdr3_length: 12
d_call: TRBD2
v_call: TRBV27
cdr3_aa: CASRGLAKEQYF
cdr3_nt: TGTGCCAGCAGGGGACTAGCGAAGGAGCAGTACTTC

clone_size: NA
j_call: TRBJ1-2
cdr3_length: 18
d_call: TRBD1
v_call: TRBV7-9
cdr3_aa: CASSIRDRVNRGNYGYTF
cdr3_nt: TGTGCCAGCAGCATCCGGGACAGGGTGAATCGGGGTAACTATGGCTACACCTTC